The text below deals with one T cell receptor beta chain. Per the study methods: Reference gene primer amplification in the assay estimated nucleated cell counts. The repertoire was sequenced with immunoSEQ multiplex PCR; TCRdb's copy has only in-frame clones and lacks some. D and trimming come from the DNA, and the V and J calls and clone size come from that table. Counted here are approximately 220,000 clones, 80% to 85% occurring once; the ten biggest clones make up about 7%. This sample is part of a study of blood T cell repertoires in COVID-19. Study overall: Sample material is recorded as cDNA or gDNA derived from T cells, B-cell-depleted T cells, or PBMCs.

Self-reported history from a screening survey and questionnaire set each donor's cohort. This CDR3 is built from 12 residues. Looked up from germline, CDR1 is GTSNPN and CDR2 is SVGIG (reference sequence). Germline trimming cut 5 bases from V and 8 bases from J; bases unmatched to any gene: 7. The V gene is TRBV30, the J gene TRBJ1-2; 8 nucleotides line up with TRBD1. Sequences were obtained from PBMCs or T cells enriched from blood (not recorded which). The origin of this receptor is a woman aged 40 to 50 who had recovered from COVID-19. CDR3 region: CAWLGTGWGYTF. CDR3 DNA: TGTGCCTGGCTAGGGACAGGTTGGGGCTACACCTTC.